This TCR beta chain was profiled in a study of post-analysis software for immune sequencing data. As for the study in general: Secondary progressive, relapsing-remitting and progressive-relapsing multiple sclerosis were among the included disease courses. Overall study findings and caveats: Controls had lower frequencies than patients of about 5 TRBV segments, which included TRBV5-6, TRBV5-1 and TRBV20-1. Strong same-batch co-clustering of samples appeared with F measure clustering.

This clonotype was observed a handful of times. What it recognizes is unknown. CDR3 length: 14 amino acids. The germline V gene encodes CDR1 MDHEN and CDR2 SYDVKM. Trimming shortened V by 9 bases and J by 0 bases, and 13 bases separated the two germline ends. Unique molecular identifiers were built into the TCR beta cDNA libraries. TCRdb re-derived calls from the PCR reads in MiXCR, one entry per CDR3 protein. Of approximately 730,000 distinct CDR3 sequences in the sample, roughly 46% were seen once. Sequencing was done on a sample of blood. This chain links TRBV28 with TRBJ2-3, with D perhaps matching TRBD1 (5 bases). This TCR was recovered from a girl aged 10 to 17 with multiple sclerosis. The CDR3: CASLGPSSTDTQYF. CDR3 in DNA: TGTGCCAGTTTGGGGCCTTCTAGCACAGATACGCAGTATTTT.